Listed here is a single T cell receptor beta chain. Libraries were prepared by immunoSEQ multiplex PCR; TCRdb keeps only in-frame clonotypes and omits some of them. Among some 83,000 clones listed, around 86% were seen once. This sample is part of a study of OX40 agonist ivuxolimab in advanced cancers. The overall study: An agonistic anti-OX40 (CD134) antibody, ivuxolimab, was used to treat the patients. Averaging approximately 60 years in age, with a range of roughly 20 to 90, the cohort was about 83% male.

Looked up from germline, CDR1 is LGHNA and CDR2 is YNFKEQ. CDR3 size: 16 residues. V lost 0 bases to trimming and J lost 2 bases, with 11 bases between them. V usage is TRBV4-2 and J usage is TRBJ2-1; D uncertain. This specimen was CD4+ or CD8+ T cells sorted from blood, taken in a trial of the OX40 agonist ivuxolimab. This sequence originates from an adult with an advanced solid tumor such as melanoma, head and neck, liver or kidney cancer. This CDR3 reads CASSQDEWATYNEQFF. CDR3 sequence (DNA): TGTGCCAGCAGCCAAGATGAGTGGGCCACCTACAATGAGCAGTTCTTC.